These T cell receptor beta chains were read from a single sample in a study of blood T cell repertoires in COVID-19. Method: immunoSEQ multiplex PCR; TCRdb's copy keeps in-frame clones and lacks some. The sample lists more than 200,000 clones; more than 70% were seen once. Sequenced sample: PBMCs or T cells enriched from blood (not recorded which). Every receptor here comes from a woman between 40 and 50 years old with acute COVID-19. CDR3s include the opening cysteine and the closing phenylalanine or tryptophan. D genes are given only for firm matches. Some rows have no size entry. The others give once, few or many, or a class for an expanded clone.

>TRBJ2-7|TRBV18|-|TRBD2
CASSPIAFQRGSSYEQYF
TGTGCCAGCTCACCAATTGCGTTCCAGCGGGGGAGCTCCTACGAGCAGTACTTC
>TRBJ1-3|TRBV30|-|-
CAWSRDKGDTIYF
TGTGCCTGGAGTAGGGACAAAGGAGACACCATATATTTT
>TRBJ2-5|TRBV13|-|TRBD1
CASSSRTGDQETQYF
TGTGCCAGCAGCTCCAGGACAGGGGACCAAGAGACCCAGTACTTC
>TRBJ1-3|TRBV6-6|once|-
CASAAQRGNTIYF
TGTGCCAGCGCGGCCCAACGGGGAAACACCATATATTTT
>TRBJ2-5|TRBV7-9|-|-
CASSLRERYQETQYF
TGTGCCAGCAGCCTTCGGGAGAGATACCAAGAGACCCAGTACTTC
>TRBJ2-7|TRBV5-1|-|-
CASSPVAGLSYEQYF
TGCGCCAGCAGCCCGGTGGCAGGCCTCTCCTACGAGCAGTACTTC
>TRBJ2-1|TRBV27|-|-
CASSSSGRQGREQFF
TGTGCCAGCAGTTCCTCGGGTCGGCAGGGAAGAGAGCAGTTCTTC
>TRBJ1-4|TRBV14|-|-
CASSQDSRTGRDEKLFF
TGTGCCAGCAGCCAAGACTCGAGGACTGGTCGGGATGAAAAACTGTTTTTT
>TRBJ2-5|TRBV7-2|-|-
CASSLALRGSVMPETQYF
TGTGCCAGCAGCTTAGCGTTAAGGGGGTCGGTGATGCCGGAGACCCAGTACTTC
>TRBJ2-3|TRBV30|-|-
CAWSRISFGSDTQYF
TGTGCCTGGAGCCGCATCTCCTTCGGGTCTGATACGCAGTATTTT
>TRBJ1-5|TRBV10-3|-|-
CAIRGEDQPQHF
TGTGCCATCAGGGGGGAGGATCAGCCCCAGCATTTT
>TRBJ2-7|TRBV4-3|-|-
CASSRGTLHEQYF
TGCGCCAGCAGCCGCGGGACCCTGCACGAGCAGTACTTC
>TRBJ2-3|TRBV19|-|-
CASSMSGNADTQYF
TGTGCCAGTAGTATGTCCGGGAACGCAGATACGCAGTATTTT
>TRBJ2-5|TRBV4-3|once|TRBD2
CASSQGGLAEETQYF
TGCGCCAGCAGCCAAGGTGGACTAGCCGAAGAGACCCAGTACTTC
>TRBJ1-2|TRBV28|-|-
CASSLPRTENLHYTF
TGTGCCAGCAGTTTACCCCGGACAGAAAACCTTCACTACACCTTC
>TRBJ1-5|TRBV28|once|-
CASRTNQPQHF
TGTGCCAGCAGGACTAATCAGCCCCAGCATTTT
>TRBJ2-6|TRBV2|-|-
CASSAQGTAGANVLTF
TGTGCCAGCAGTGCGCAGGGGACGGCTGGGGCCAACGTCCTGACTTTC
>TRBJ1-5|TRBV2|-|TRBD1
CASRYTGGNNQPQHF
TGTGCCAGCAGATATACAGGGGGCAACAATCAGCCCCAGCATTTT
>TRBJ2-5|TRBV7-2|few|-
CASRGGGETQYF
TGTGCCAGCAGGGGGGGAGGCGAGACCCAGTACTTC
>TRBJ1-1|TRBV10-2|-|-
CASSDPDTEAFF
TGCGCCAGCAGTGATCCGGACACTGAAGCTTTCTTT
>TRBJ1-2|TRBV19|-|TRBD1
CASSSRDRNYGYTF
TGTGCCAGTAGTTCCCGGGACAGGAACTATGGCTACACCTTC
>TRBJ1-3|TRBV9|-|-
CASSVFDRSSSGNTIYF
TGTGCCAGCAGCGTATTTGACAGGAGTTCTTCTGGAAACACCATATATTTT
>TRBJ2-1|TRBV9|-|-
CASSVGSGSYNEQFF
TGTGCCAGCAGCGTAGGTAGCGGCTCCTACAATGAGCAGTTCTTC
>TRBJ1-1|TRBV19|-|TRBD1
CASSIGTGQGTEAFF
TGTGCCAGTAGTATTGGGACAGGGCAGGGCACTGAAGCTTTCTTT
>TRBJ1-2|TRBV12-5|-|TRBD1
CASGLGQGARGYTF
TGTGCTAGTGGTTTGGGACAGGGGGCGCGTGGCTACACCTTC
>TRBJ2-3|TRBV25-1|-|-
CASSEGLQTDTQYF
TGTGCCAGCAGTGAAGGGCTACAGACAGATACGCAGTATTTT
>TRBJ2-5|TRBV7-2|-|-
CASSPRGPARETQYF
TGTGCCAGCAGCCCCAGAGGCCCTGCGAGAGAGACCCAGTACTTC
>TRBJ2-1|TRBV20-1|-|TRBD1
CSASVQGAARNEQFF
TGCAGTGCTAGTGTGCAGGGGGCGGCTAGAAATGAGCAGTTCTTC
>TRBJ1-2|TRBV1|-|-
CTSRGPGTGGSSNYGYTF
TGCACCAGTAGAGGACCCGGGACAGGGGGATCCTCCAACTATGGCTACACCTTC